Below, 27 T cell receptor beta chains from the same sample are listed, as sequenced in a study of technical replicates of blood from a few donors. Measured with immunoSEQ multiplex PCR; TCRdb has only the in-frame clones, and not every one. The sample lists fewer than 80,000 clones, roughly 89% occurring once. The specimen sequenced was PBMCs. These receptors were taken from a human donor in good health. Some clones in this sample may be carry-over from other donors' samples.

CDR3 residues: CASSYDSEAFF. CDR3 nucleotides: TGTGCCAGCAGTTACGACAGTGAAGCTTTCTTT. This chain links TRBV6-5 with TRBJ1-1; a possible D gene is TRBD1 (5 bases). CDR1 MNHEY and CDR2 SVGAGI come from the germline V gene. Trimming stripped 2 bases from V and 7 bases from J, with 5 bases between. The CDR3 is 11 amino acids.

J is TRBJ1-5 and V is TRBV6-1; 9 positions match TRBD1. Trimming removed 7 bases from V and 3 bases from J; junction bases left unmatched: 7. Germline-derived CDR1 and CDR2 are MNHNS and SASEGT. CDR3 length: 15 residues. This chain's CDR3 is CASTTGQGDNQPQHF. The DNA for the CDR3 is TGTGCCAGCACCACGGGACAGGGTGACAATCAGCCCCAGCATTTT.

This chain joins TRBV21-1 and TRBJ1-5. TRBV21-1 is a documented pseudogene. The CDR3 is 19 amino acids. For the CDR3, the DNA is TGTGCCAGCAGCAAAGGGGGAGTGGGTGAAAAGGTGGCTGGACAGCCCCAGCATTTT. It translates to CASSKGGVGEKVAGQPQHF.

This clone was observed a few times. V gene TRBV5-6 combines with J gene TRBJ1-5; D remains unclear. This CDR3 spans 13 amino acids. The V gene lost 4 bases and the J gene lost 4 bases, with 9 bases spanning the gap. Germline loops: CDR1 SGHDT, CDR2 YYEEEE. CDR3 region: CASSRGGNQPQHF. For the CDR3, the DNA is TGTGCCAGCAGCAGAGGCGGGAATCAGCCCCAGCATTTT.

This chain joins TRBV6-1 and TRBJ1-1; no firm D call. CDR3 size: 14 residues. Germline V gives CDR1 MNHNS, CDR2 SASEGT. Trimming stripped 8 bases from V and 0 bases from J, with 13 bases between. CDR3 residues: CASQSGLMNTEAFF. CDR3 sequence (DNA): TGTGCCAGCCAAAGCGGGCTAATGAACACTGAAGCTTTCTTT.

The J gene is TRBJ2-5, the V gene TRBV7-3, with a possible D match to TRBD1 (5 bases). The CDR3 extends over 13 amino acids. The germline gives CDR1 SGHTA, CDR2 FQGTGA. The V end lost 3 bases, the J end lost 3 bases, and 8 bases lay between the germline ends. CDR3 nucleotides: TGTGCCAGCAGCTTTGGACAAGAAGAGACCCAGTACTTC. Its translation is CASSFGQEETQYF.

V is TRBV9 and J is TRBJ2-2, with TRBD2 identical over 7 bases. The CDR3 length is 16 residues. After removal of 0 bases from V and 6 bases from J, the junction contained 8 bases not matched to a gene. Germline V gene data show CDR1 as SGDLS and CDR2 as YYNGEE. CDR3 region: CASSVAEGGIPGELFF. DNA of the CDR3: TGTGCCAGCAGCGTAGCTGAGGGAGGGATACCCGGGGAGCTGTTTTTT.

The V gene is TRBV30, the J gene TRBJ2-3, with D possibly matching TRBD2 (6 bases). The V and J ends lost 8 bases and 9 bases respectively, with 18 bases between them. Germline CDR1 GTSNPN, CDR2 SVGIG (reference sequence). This CDR3 comprises 12 residues. CDR3 DNA sequence: TGTGCCGGATGGGGAGGAGCCGTGACGCAGTATTTT. Translating it yields CAGWGGAVTQYF.

The gene calls are TRBV11-2 and TRBJ2-5; D possibly corresponds to TRBD1 (5 bases). V dropped 8 bases and J dropped 5 bases, with 9 bases sitting between them. This CDR3 is 11 amino acids long. Per germline, CDR1 SGHAT and CDR2 FQNNGV. The CDR3 DNA follows: TGTGCCAGCTCTCAGGGTGAGACCCAGTACTTC. Translation: CASSQGETQYF.

Written as DNA, the CDR3 is TGTGCCAGCAGCCAAGGTGGTTATAGAGACTATGGCTACACCTTC. Amino acids: CASSQGGYRDYGYTF. J is TRBJ1-2 and V is TRBV4-2, with unresolved D. V was pared by 1 base and J by 3 bases, with 12 bases between. The CDR3 is 15 amino acids. Looked up from germline, CDR1 is LGHNA and CDR2 is YNFKEQ.

The chain couples TRBV2 to TRBJ2-7; possible D gene TRBD2, 7 bases. The CDR3 is 15 residues long. The ends were cut back, 6 bases at V and 1 base at J, with 16 bases in the middle. The germline V gene has CDR1 SNHLY and CDR2 FYNNEI. The CDR3 protein is CASSPTRGGSYEQYF. In DNA form, the CDR3 reads TGTGCCAGCAGCCCAACGAGGGGGGGATCCTACGAGCAGTACTTC.

The chain is built from TRBV5-8 and TRBJ1-2; D possibly corresponds to TRBD1 (5 bases). The V end lost 4 bases, the J end lost 0 bases, and 16 bases lay between the germline ends. The CDR3 runs to 16 residues. The germline V gene encodes CDR1 SGHTS and CDR2 YDEGEE. Written as DNA, the CDR3 is TGTGCCAGCAGCGTGGGGAGGGGAAGGACTAACTATGGCTACACCTTC. This encodes CASSVGRGRTNYGYTF.

The chain links TRBV7-9 to TRBJ2-4, with 7 bases fitting TRBD1. V lost 5 bases and J lost 3; bases outside the gene matches: 10. The V gene's germline CDR1 is SEHNR and CDR2 FQNEAQ (reference sequence). This CDR3 has 16 residues. Here the CDR3 reads CASSATGTVVKNIQYF. The CDR3 bases are TGTGCCAGCAGCGCTACCGGGACAGTCGTCAAAAACATTCAGTACTTC.

DNA of the CDR3: TGCGCCAGCAGCTTGGACAGGGCTGGCTACACCTTC. Its protein product is CASSLDRAGYTF. This sequence joins TRBV5-1 and TRBJ1-2, with D tentatively TRBD1 (6 bases). Trimming cost V 0 bases and J 7 bases, with 7 bases left between them. The CDR3 extends over 12 amino acids. Per the germline V gene, CDR1 is SGHRS and CDR2 is YFSETQ.

V gene TRBV18 combines with J gene TRBJ2-1; perhaps TRBD2 as D (10 bases). V lost 5 bases and J lost 10, with 36 bases in between. From germline, CDR1 is KGHSH and CDR2 LQKENI. This CDR3 region has 20 residues. The CDR3 loop is CASSAQTGGLAGVSAGEQFF. The CDR3 DNA reads TGTGCCAGCTCAGCTCAGACAGGGGGTCTAGCGGGAGTGTCGGCAGGGGAGCAGTTCTTC. The whole variable domain, remainder taken from reference TRBV18 and TRBJ2-1, is NAGVMQNPRHLVRRRGQEARLRCSPMKGHSHVYWYRQLPEEGLKFMVYLQKENIIDESGMPKERFSAEFPKEGPSILRIQQVVRGDSAAYFCASSAQTGGLAGVSAGEQFFGPGTRLTVL.

The chain recombines TRBV13 with TRBJ2-2; tentative D call: TRBD1 (5 bases). V was pared by 4 bases and J by 1 base, with 10 bases between. The CDR3 is 15 residues long. In germline, CDR1 is PRHDT, CDR2 FYEKMQ (reference sequence). CDR3 DNA sequence: TGTGCCAGCAGCTACGACAGCTTGAACACCGGGGAGCTGTTTTTT. The encoded protein is CASSYDSLNTGELFF.

The chain uses TRBV27 and TRBJ1-2; D remains unclear. Germline V gene data show CDR1 as MNHEY and CDR2 as SMNVEV (reference sequence). The CDR3 is made up of 12 amino acids. Trimming stripped 2 bases from V and 10 bases from J, with 11 bases between. This CDR3 is CASSLEGTIYTF. In DNA form, the CDR3 reads TGTGCCAGCAGTTTAGAGGGCACGATCTACACCTTC.

The V call is TRBV5-8, the J call TRBJ1-6; TRBD1 might be the D (6 bases). The ends were cut back, 0 bases at V and 11 bases at J, with 15 bases in the middle. The CDR3 covers 15 residues. The germline V gene has CDR1 SGHTS and CDR2 YDEGEE. CDR3 DNA: TGTGCCAGCAGCTTGGAGGGGGGGCGTAAGGCACCCCTCCACTTT. It translates to CASSLEGGRKAPLHF. Variable domain in full (rest from reference TRBV5-8 and TRBJ1-6): EAGVTQSPTHLIKTRGQQATLRCSPISGHTSVYWYQQALGLGLQFLLWYDEGEERNRGNFPPRFSGRQFPNYSSELNVNALELEDSALYLCASSLEGGRKAPLHFGNGTRLTVT.

The chain recombines TRBV6-5 with TRBJ2-2, with TRBD1 matching 7 bases. Germline V gene data show CDR1 as MNHEY and CDR2 as SVGAGI. This CDR3 comprises 15 residues. V dropped 7 bases and J dropped 7; count of bases not matched to a gene: 12. The CDR3 here is CASKGQGVVYGELFF. For the CDR3, the DNA is TGTGCCAGCAAAGGCCAGGGGGTTGTGTACGGGGAGCTGTTTTTT.

This chain joins TRBV4-3 and TRBJ2-5; TRBD2 matches at 13 bases. Germline V gene lookup returns CDR1 LGHNA and CDR2 YSLEER. The CDR3 consists of 18 residues. Trimming took 2 bases from V and 2 from J; bases not matched to a gene: 8. The CDR3: CASSQQGLAGASQETQYF. CDR3 nucleotides: TGCGCCAGCAGCCAACAAGGACTAGCGGGGGCCTCACAAGAGACCCAGTACTTC.

The gene calls are TRBV6-5 and TRBJ1-1; no definite D call. From germline, CDR1 is MNHEY and CDR2 SVGAGI. Between the trimmed V and J ends, which lost 4 bases and 4 bases, there was a span of 16 bases. This CDR3 is 15 amino acids long. The CDR3 sequence is CASSFGPNRGTEAFF. CDR3 coding DNA: TGTGCCAGCAGTTTTGGTCCAAATCGGGGCACTGAAGCTTTCTTT.

The chain has TRBV7-8 and TRBJ2-7; tentatively, D is TRBD1 (5 bases). Deletions cut 4 bases from V and 3 bases from J, with 16 bases between. The CDR3 length is 15 residues. The germline gives CDR1 SGHVS, CDR2 FQNEAQ. CDR3 amino acids: CASSYRIRPIYEQYF. CDR3 coding DNA: TGTGCCAGCAGCTACAGGATTCGGCCGATCTACGAGCAGTACTTC.

The chain has TRBV9 and TRBJ1-2, with D maybe TRBD1 (5 bases). CDR1 is SGDLS, CDR2 YYNGEE, per germline. Trimming took 0 bases from V and 4 from J, leaving 10 bases between them. CDR3 length: 14 residues. CDR3 in DNA: TGTGCCAGCAGCGTAGTAGCGGGACCCTATGGCTACACCTTC. This encodes CASSVVAGPYGYTF.

The chain couples TRBV15 to TRBJ2-7; TRBD2 might be the D (7 bases). The CDR3 covers 16 residues. V was pared by 3 bases and J by 2 bases, with 17 bases between. Germline V gene lookup returns CDR1 LNHNV and CDR2 YYDKDF (reference sequence). For the CDR3, the DNA is TGTGCCACCAGCAGTCACGAGGGGGGGTCCCCCTACGAGCAGTACTTC. Translated: CATSSHEGGSPYEQYF.

V is TRBV19 and J is TRBJ1-2, with D possibly matching TRBD1 (5 bases). The CDR3 sequence is 15 residues long. Trimming took off 5 bases at V and 0 bases at J, with 13 bases between the two ends. Germline V gene lookup returns CDR1 LNHDA and CDR2 SQIVND (reference sequence). CDR3 DNA sequence: TGTGCCAGTAGTCGGTCCGGGGGAGCTAACTATGGCTACACCTTC. It is translated as CASSRSGGANYGYTF.

The DNA for the CDR3 is TGTGCCAGCAGCTTGCTGGGAGGAGAAGCTTTCTTT. Translation: CASSLLGGEAFF. The V call is TRBV5-6, the J call TRBJ1-1; D is uncertain. Trimming cost V 1 base and J 8 bases, with 9 bases left between them. This CDR3 region has 12 residues. Germline values: CDR1 SGHDT, CDR2 YYEEEE.

Here the CDR3 reads CAWNGRNQPQHF. CDR3 sequence (DNA): TGTGCCTGGAATGGGAGAAATCAGCCCCAGCATTTT. J is TRBJ1-5 and V is TRBV30; no clear D. Germline values: CDR1 GTSNPN, CDR2 SVGIG (reference sequence). Trimming left V 4 bases short and J 4 bases short, with 8 bases between. The CDR3 is made up of 12 amino acids.